The T cell receptor (beta chain) under discussion was sequenced for a study of OX40 agonist ivuxolimab in advanced cancers. Profiling relied on immunoSEQ multiplex PCR, and the TCRdb table lists in-frame clones only, not all of them. The sample shows 70,000 or so clones, around 84% of them seen only once. There are 15 residues in the CDR3. The junction had 0 bases not matched to a gene; V was cut back by 3 bases and J by 1 base. Germline CDR1 and CDR2: ENHRY and SYGVKD. This clonotype was sampled from an adult with an advanced solid tumor such as melanoma, head and neck, liver or kidney cancer. The rearrangement uses TRBV10-3 and TRBJ2-3; the match to TRBD2 covers 11 bases. Sequences were derived from CD4+ or CD8+ T cells sorted from blood, sampled in a trial of the OX40 agonist ivuxolimab. The CDR3 nucleotides are TGTGCCATCAGTGAACTAGCGGGGGGCACAGATACGCAGTATTTT. Its translation is CAISELAGGTDTQYF.